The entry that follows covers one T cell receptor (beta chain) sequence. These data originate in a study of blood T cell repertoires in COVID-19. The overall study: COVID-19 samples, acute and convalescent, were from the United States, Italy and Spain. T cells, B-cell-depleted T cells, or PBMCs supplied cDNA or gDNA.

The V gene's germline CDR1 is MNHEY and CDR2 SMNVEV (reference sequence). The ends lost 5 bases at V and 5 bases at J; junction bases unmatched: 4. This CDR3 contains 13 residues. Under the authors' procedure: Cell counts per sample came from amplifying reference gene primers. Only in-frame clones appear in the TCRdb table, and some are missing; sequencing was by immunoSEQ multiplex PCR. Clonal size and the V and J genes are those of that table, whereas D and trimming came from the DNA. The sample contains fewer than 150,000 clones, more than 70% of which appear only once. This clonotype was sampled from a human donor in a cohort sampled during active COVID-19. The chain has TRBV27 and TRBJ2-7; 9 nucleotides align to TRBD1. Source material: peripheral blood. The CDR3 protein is CASSGGQGHEQYF. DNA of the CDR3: TGTGCCAGCAGTGGGGGACAGGGACACGAGCAGTACTTC.